This TCR beta chain originates from a study of PD-1 and CTLA-4 blockade in melanoma. By sample share, this clone is medium-sized. The CDR3 totals 14 residues. CDR1 is SGHDT and CDR2 is YYEEEE in the germline V gene. The V end was cut by 0 bases, the J end by 1 base, with 4 bases between. Some clones are missing from TCRdb's copy, which holds only in-frame ones; the method was immunoSEQ multiplex PCR. The sample contains 25,000 to 35,000 clones, about 88% of which appear only once. The V and J genes are TRBV5-6 and TRBJ2-2; D unclear. The sample consisted of CD8+ T cells from peripheral blood, taken before anti-PD-1 treatment. The receptor was isolated from a human donor with melanoma. The DNA of the CDR3 is TGTGCCAGCAGCTTGGACCTGAACACCGGGGAGCTGTTTTTT. It encodes CASSLDLNTGELFF.